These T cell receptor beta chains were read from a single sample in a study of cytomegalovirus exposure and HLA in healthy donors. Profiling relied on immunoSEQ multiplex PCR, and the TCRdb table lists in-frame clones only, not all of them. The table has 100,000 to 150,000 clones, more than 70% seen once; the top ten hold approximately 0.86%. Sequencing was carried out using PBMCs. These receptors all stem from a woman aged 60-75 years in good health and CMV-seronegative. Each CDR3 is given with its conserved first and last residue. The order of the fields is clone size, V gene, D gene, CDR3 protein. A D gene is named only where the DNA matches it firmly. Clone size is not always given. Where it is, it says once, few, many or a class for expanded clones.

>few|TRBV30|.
CAWSPLGGGEKLFF
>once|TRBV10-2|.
CASSESWESNTGELFF
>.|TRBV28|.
CASSPHGGGTQYF
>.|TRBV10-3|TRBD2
CAIASKREIDEQFF
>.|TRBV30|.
CAWSEGDLSNQPQHF
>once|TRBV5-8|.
CASSLETGLIADTQYF
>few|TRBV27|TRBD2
CASSLSGGGLEQYF
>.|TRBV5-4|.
CASSVDSLVSYEQYF
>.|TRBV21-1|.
CASSNRPYHSQPAPHSNQPQHF
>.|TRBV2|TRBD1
CASSRTGAAPNEKLFF
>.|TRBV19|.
CASGSSGVYEQYF
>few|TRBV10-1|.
CASSWAASGAEAFF
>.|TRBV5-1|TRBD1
CASSSPHPGQGGGNEQFF
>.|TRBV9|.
CASSVDMGGTEAFF
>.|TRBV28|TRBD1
CASSPGQTFPLYF